A selection of T cell receptor beta chains follows, all from one sample in a study of blood T cell repertoires in COVID-19. Sequencing used immunoSEQ multiplex PCR; TCRdb keeps in-frame clones, though not all of them. The sample includes almost 250,000 clones, roughly 86% of them seen just once. Sequenced: peripheral blood. These receptors all stem from a woman in her sixties who had recovered from COVID-19. Each CDR3 is given with its conserved first and last residue. The D gene is left open where the match is weak. Clone size is given for some rows only: seen once, a few or many times, or a class if the clone is expanded.

DNA: TGTGCCAGCAGCTTGGCCCCGGGGGTTGCCAAAAACATTCAGTACTTC
CDR3: CASSLAPGVAKNIQYF
J: TRBJ2-4
D: -
size: -
V: TRBV5-8

DNA: TGTGCCAGCAGTAGACAGGGATCCTACAATGAGCAGTTCTTC
CDR3: CASSRQGSYNEQFF
J: TRBJ2-1
D: TRBD1
size: -
V: TRBV11-3

DNA: TGTGCCAGCAGCCACAACAGTAATGAAAAACTGTTTTTT
CDR3: CASSHNSNEKLFF
J: TRBJ1-4
D: -
size: few
V: TRBV7-9

DNA: TGTGCCAGCAGAGACAGGGGAGGGGACACCGGGGAGCTGTTTTTT
CDR3: CASRDRGGDTGELFF
J: TRBJ2-2
D: -
size: few
V: TRBV5-4

DNA: TGCAGCGACACAGGGTGGCCCCCTTTAAGCACAGATACGCAGTATTTT
CDR3: CSDTGWPPLSTDTQYF
J: TRBJ2-3
D: -
size: -
V: TRBV29-1

DNA: TGTGCCAGCTCACCAGGACGGGGGTATACCTACGAGCAGTACTTC
CDR3: CASSPGRGYTYEQYF
J: TRBJ2-7
D: -
size: -
V: TRBV18

DNA: TGTGCCGCGAAACAGGGAAGGAACTATGGCTACACCTTC
CDR3: CAAKQGRNYGYTF
J: TRBJ1-2
D: -
size: -
V: TRBV6-5

DNA: TGCGCCAGCAGCCCCGGGGGACAGCGAAGAGGTGGCTACACCTTC
CDR3: CASSPGGQRRGGYTF
J: TRBJ1-2
D: TRBD1
size: many
V: TRBV5-1

DNA: TGCGCCATCGGGAGGGACTACACAGATACGCAGTATTTT
CDR3: CAIGRDYTDTQYF
J: TRBJ2-3
D: TRBD2
size: -
V: TRBV10-2

DNA: TGTGCCAGTAGTAACCGGGTGGTTCAGCCCCAGCATTTT
CDR3: CASSNRVVQPQHF
J: TRBJ1-5
D: -
size: -
V: TRBV19

DNA: TGTGCCAGCAGTTTATCGGGGGGGGGCCGCCTAGCCGTGTACTTC
CDR3: CASSLSGGGRLAVYF
J: TRBJ2-5
D: -
size: -
V: TRBV27

DNA: TGTGCCAGCAGCGTAGGAAGGGGAACCCGTAATGAAAAACTGTTTTTT
CDR3: CASSVGRGTRNEKLFF
J: TRBJ1-4
D: -
size: -
V: TRBV9

DNA: TGCGCCAGCAGCTCCGGGGAGAGGAATTCACCCCTCCACTTT
CDR3: CASSSGERNSPLHF
J: TRBJ1-6
D: -
size: once
V: TRBV5-1

DNA: TGTGCCAGCAGTTTAGGGTTTGGGGGGAGGAAGACCCAGTACTTC
CDR3: CASSLGFGGRKTQYF
J: TRBJ2-5
D: -
size: -
V: TRBV28

DNA: TGTGCCAGCAGCTTAAGGACAACGGGGGGAATCACCGGGGAGCTGTTTTTT
CDR3: CASSLRTTGGITGELFF
J: TRBJ2-2
D: TRBD2
size: few
V: TRBV7-3

DNA: TGTGCCATCAGTGATCCGACTTTCCCGGGCACTGAAGCTTTCTTT
CDR3: CAISDPTFPGTEAFF
J: TRBJ1-1
D: -
size: -
V: TRBV10-3

DNA: TGTGCCAGCAGCCCCAGGACAGGTCAGAACACTGAAGCTTTCTTT
CDR3: CASSPRTGQNTEAFF
J: TRBJ1-1
D: TRBD1
size: -
V: TRBV9

DNA: TGTGCTAGCAGCTTGGGGCAGGACAATGAGCAGTTCTTC
CDR3: CASSLGQDNEQFF
J: TRBJ2-1
D: -
size: -
V: TRBV7-7

DNA: TGTGCCAGCAGCCCCAGGGGGCAAGATACGCAGTATTTT
CDR3: CASSPRGQDTQYF
J: TRBJ2-3
D: TRBD1
size: -
V: TRBV6-6

DNA: TGTGCCAGCAGTTTAGGGCCTTCCACCGGGGAGCTGTTTTTT
CDR3: CASSLGPSTGELFF
J: TRBJ2-2
D: -
size: -
V: TRBV28

DNA: TGCGCCAGCAGTCCCACGGTGGAGTGCTACGAGCAGTACTTC
CDR3: CASSPTVECYEQYF
J: TRBJ2-7
D: -
size: once
V: TRBV23-1

DNA: TGTGCCAGTCTTATGAGGCAGCTATTAGTCTATGGCTACACCTTC
CDR3: CASLMRQLLVYGYTF
J: TRBJ1-2
D: -
size: -
V: TRBV6-5

DNA: TGTGCCAGCACAAAGGACAGGGGCAGGACTGAAGCTTTCTTT
CDR3: CASTKDRGRTEAFF
J: TRBJ1-1
D: TRBD1
size: -
V: TRBV6-5

DNA: TGTGCCAGCAGCCCGACAGTTAGCAATCAGCCCCAGCATTTT
CDR3: CASSPTVSNQPQHF
J: TRBJ1-5
D: -
size: few
V: TRBV6-2/TRBV6-3

DNA: TGTGCCAGCAAGGCAGGACAGGATAATTCACCCCTCCACTTT
CDR3: CASKAGQDNSPLHF
J: TRBJ1-6
D: TRBD1
size: -
V: TRBV9

DNA: TGCGCCAGCAGCCAAGAATTTCTAACCACCGGGGAGCTGTTTTTT
CDR3: CASSQEFLTTGELFF
J: TRBJ2-2
D: -
size: once
V: TRBV4-3

DNA: TGTGCCAGCAGCCGGGACATCACTGAAGCTTTCTTT
CDR3: CASSRDITEAFF
J: TRBJ1-1
D: -
size: -
V: TRBV2

DNA: TGTGCCAGCAGCCAAGATCCCCGCAGGAACACTGAAGCTTTCTTT
CDR3: CASSQDPRRNTEAFF
J: TRBJ1-1
D: -
size: -
V: TRBV3-1/TRBV3-2

DNA: TGTGCCAGCAGTTCCGGGACAGGGGCGCGGGGCTACACCTTC
CDR3: CASSSGTGARGYTF
J: TRBJ1-2
D: TRBD1
size: few
V: TRBV27

DNA: TGTGCCAGCGGTACAGGAGACGGCACTGAAGCTTTCTTT
CDR3: CASGTGDGTEAFF
J: TRBJ1-1
D: -
size: -
V: TRBV7-9

DNA: TGTGCCAGCAGCCCCCGGCGGGGAGTGAATTACGAGCAGTACTTC
CDR3: CASSPRRGVNYEQYF
J: TRBJ2-7
D: -
size: -
V: TRBV11-2

DNA: TGTGCCAGCAGCCAATCGTACTTAGGGGCTTCACCCCTCCACTTT
CDR3: CASSQSYLGASPLHF
J: TRBJ1-6
D: -
size: -
V: TRBV16

DNA: TGTGCAAGCTCCGCAGGGCGCACTCAGCCCCAGCATTTT
CDR3: CASSAGRTQPQHF
J: TRBJ1-5
D: -
size: -
V: TRBV5-4

DNA: TGTGCCAGCAGTCAACAGGGCATGAACACTGAAGCTTTCTTT
CDR3: CASSQQGMNTEAFF
J: TRBJ1-1
D: -
size: -
V: TRBV6-6

DNA: TGTGCCAGCAGTCTGAGGATCTACGAGCAGTACTTC
CDR3: CASSLRIYEQYF
J: TRBJ2-7
D: -
size: -
V: TRBV12-3/TRBV12-4

DNA: TGTGCCATCAGTGAAGCCGGGACAGGGGGCATGAACACTGAAGCTTTCTTT
CDR3: CAISEAGTGGMNTEAFF
J: TRBJ1-1
D: TRBD1
size: -
V: TRBV10-3

DNA: TGTGCCAGCAGTCCTTTAGCGGGGGGGATCAATGAGCAGTTCTTC
CDR3: CASSPLAGGINEQFF
J: TRBJ2-1
D: TRBD2
size: -
V: TRBV6-6

DNA: TGTGCCAGCAGACGACAGGGGGCGGTGGGTTCACCCCTCCACTTT
CDR3: CASRRQGAVGSPLHF
J: TRBJ1-6
D: TRBD1
size: -
V: TRBV6-5

DNA: TGCGCCAGCAGCCAAGGGTGGGAGGGTAATGAAAAACTGTTTTTT
CDR3: CASSQGWEGNEKLFF
J: TRBJ1-4
D: -
size: -
V: TRBV4-3

DNA: TGTGCCAGCAGCCCAAGGCAGGGGAGAAACACCATATATTTT
CDR3: CASSPRQGRNTIYF
J: TRBJ1-3
D: -
size: -
V: TRBV7-2

DNA: TGTGCCAGCAGCTTGGTGCGGAACGAGCAGTACTTC
CDR3: CASSLVRNEQYF
J: TRBJ2-7
D: -
size: -
V: TRBV5-6

DNA: TGTGCCAGCAGCTTAGGTCGCGGACAGGGACAGTCACCCCTCCACTTT
CDR3: CASSLGRGQGQSPLHF
J: TRBJ1-6
D: TRBD1
size: once
V: TRBV11-2

DNA: TGTGCCAGTAGCCTAGACAGGGACCATGCATACACCGGGGAGCTGTTTTTT
CDR3: CASSLDRDHAYTGELFF
J: TRBJ2-2
D: TRBD1
size: once
V: TRBV19

DNA: TGTGCCAGCAGGGTGAACATTGTTAGCACAGATACGCAGTATTTT
CDR3: CASRVNIVSTDTQYF
J: TRBJ2-3
D: -
size: -
V: TRBV5-6

DNA: TGTGCCAGCTCACCCTCCGGGAGAACCGGGGAGCTGTTTTTT
CDR3: CASSPSGRTGELFF
J: TRBJ2-2
D: -
size: -
V: TRBV18

DNA: TGTGCCAGCAGCACATCACAGGGGGCGACTCAGCCCCAGCATTTT
CDR3: CASSTSQGATQPQHF
J: TRBJ1-5
D: TRBD1
size: -
V: TRBV5-4

DNA: TGTGCCAGCGCCAGCTCCTACGAGCAGTACTTC
CDR3: CASASSYEQYF
J: TRBJ2-7
D: -
size: -
V: TRBV11-1

DNA: TGTGCCAGCAGCCAAGCAAGATGGCGTAGCGGGGGGCACTACAATGAGCAGTTCTTC
CDR3: CASSQARWRSGGHYNEQFF
J: TRBJ2-1
D: TRBD2
size: -
V: TRBV3-1/TRBV3-2

DNA: TGTGCCAGCAGCCCACTTTGGACTAGTTCAAGCGACGAGCAGTACTTC
CDR3: CASSPLWTSSSDEQYF
J: TRBJ2-7
D: TRBD2
size: -
V: TRBV7-2